This TCR beta chain emerged from a study of stem cell transplantation in POMP-related autoinflammatory disease. Study-level results: A trend toward lower repertoire diversity and greater clonality appeared in every analyzed T-cell subset of PRAID patients.

TCRdb keeps only in-frame clones here, not all; method: immunoSEQ multiplex PCR. Of tens of thousands of clones listed, around 90% are singletons. The CDR3 covers 15 residues. After removal of 5 bases from V and 4 bases from J, the junction contained 8 bases not matched to a gene. The germline V gene has CDR1 LNHNV and CDR2 YYDKDF (reference sequence). For this clone: Its antigen remains unidentified.

This sample comprised CD4+ T cells from PBMCs, obtained after stem cell transplantation. The V and J genes are TRBV15 and TRBJ1-5; 7 nucleotides agree with TRBD1. The sequence was collected from a human patient with POMP-related autoinflammation and immune dysregulation (PRAID). The T cells may partly be graft donor cells. CDR3 sequence reads: CATSPFDRVNQPQHF. The CDR3 DNA follows: TGTGCCACCAGCCCATTCGACAGGGTAAATCAGCCCCAGCATTTT.